The clone carrying this T cell receptor beta chain appeared a single time. The CDR3 totals 15 residues. J was trimmed by 9 bases and V by 5 bases; bases with no gene match: 11. Per the germline V gene, CDR1 is SGHTA and CDR2 is FQGNSA. Each cell subset's genomic DNA was divided evenly among several immunoSEQ plates. Only in-frame clones appear in the TCRdb table, and some are missing; sequencing was by immunoSEQ multiplex PCR. The table has about 2.4 million clones, about 92% seen once; the top ten hold 0.13% to 0.15%. These data originate in a study of shared clonotypes between healthy human individuals.

V is TRBV7-2 and J is TRBJ1-4; 8 bases line up with TRBD1. The source material was naive CD4+ T cells sorted from blood. Subset meaning: CD45RA+ positively selected. This clonotype was sampled from a man aged 18 to 30 in good health. In nucleotides, the CDR3 is TGTGCCAGCAGCGAAGTCCAGGGGGCTTACCAAAAACTGTTTTTT. Protein product: CASSEVQGAYQKLFF. The variable domain in full, completed from reference TRBV7-2 and TRBJ1-4, reads GAGVSQSPSNKVTEKGKDVELRCDPISGHTALYWYRQSLGQGLEFLIYFQGNSAPDKSGLPSDRFSAERTGGSVSTLTIQRTQQEDSAVYLCASSEVQGAYQKLFFGSGTQLSVL.